The 2 T cell receptor beta chains below all came from one sample that was sequenced in a study of radiotherapy plus CTLA-4 blockade in lung cancer. Method: immunoSEQ multiplex PCR; TCRdb's copy keeps in-frame clones and lacks some. The table records more than 95,000 clones, nearly 80% of them present only once. This material consisted of peripheral blood, taken from a patient treated with radiotherapy plus ipilimumab. The receptors stem from a human donor with non-small cell lung cancer who had a partial response to radiotherapy plus ipilimumab.

The V and J genes are TRBV4-3 and TRBJ2-2; possibly TRBD1 for D (6 bases). The CDR3 spans 18 residues. V dropped 1 base and J dropped 3 bases, with 18 bases sitting between them. Germline-derived CDR1 and CDR2 are LGHNA and YSLEER. This CDR3 is CASSQAISGGGYTGELFF. CDR3 coding DNA: TGCGCCAGCAGCCAAGCAATTTCTGGGGGCGGATACACCGGGGAGCTGTTTTTT.

This clone has a single count. The chain joins TRBV5-1 to TRBJ2-2, with 9 bases that match TRBD1. CDR3 size: 23 residues. The germline V gene has CDR1 SGHRS and CDR2 YFSETQ. J lost 5 bases, V lost 0 bases, and 26 bases had no gene match. CDR3: CASSLEWASRDRVRKSTTGELFF. CDR3 DNA sequence: TGCGCCAGCAGCTTGGAATGGGCCTCGAGGGACAGGGTTAGGAAGTCGACAACCGGGGAGCTGTTTTTT.